A selection of T cell receptor beta chains follows, all from one sample in a study of long-term antiretroviral therapy in people with HIV. TCRdb keeps only in-frame clones here, not all; method: immunoSEQ multiplex PCR. The profile shows 20,000 to 25,000 clones, 75% to 90% of them singletons. The sequencing here drew on unsorted PBMCs, taken 1.2 years after starting antiretroviral therapy. The receptors here all came from a woman aged 40-49 years with HIV. The CDR3 runs from the conserved cysteine through the conserved F or W. Each record gives: clone size, V gene, J gene, D gene, CDR3 DNA, CDR3 protein. D genes are given only for firm matches. Clone size, where shown, is once, few, many, or a class for clones that have expanded.

-,TRBV6-1,TRBJ2-2,-,TGTGCCAGCAGGGGGCTCCGGAGTGGCGGGGAGCTGTTTTTT,CASRGLRSGGELFF
-,TRBV29-1,TRBJ2-1,TRBD2,TGCAGCGTTCATCCGGGGGGGGTTTACAATGAGCAGTTCTTC,CSVHPGGVYNEQFF
-,TRBV5-4,TRBJ1-1,-,TGTGCCAGCAGCTTGGCCCGGAGTGGCACTGAAGCTTTCTTT,CASSLARSGTEAFF
-,TRBV29-1,TRBJ2-6,-,TGCAGCGTCTTATTGGACAGTTCTGGGGCCAACGTCCTGACTTTC,CSVLLDSSGANVLTF
-,TRBV15,TRBJ2-3,-,TGTGCCACCAGCACTAGACGAAGCACAGATACGCAGTATTTT,CATSTRRSTDTQYF
-,TRBV7-2,TRBJ2-2,TRBD1,TGTGCCAGCAGCTTAGCGGGTCCAGGGGGCTTCGGGGAGCTGTTTTTT,CASSLAGPGGFGELFF
-,TRBV28,TRBJ1-5,TRBD1,TGTGCCAGCAGACTATTGGGACAGGTTTTGTTAGGGAATCAGCCCCAGCATTTT,CASRLLGQVLLGNQPQHF
once,TRBV2,TRBJ2-7,-,TGTGCCAGCAGTGGAACGGCGGGAATAAACTACGAGCAGTACTTC,CASSGTAGINYEQYF
few,TRBV7-9,TRBJ2-7,-,TGTGCCAGCAGCCAAGACCACTACGAGCAGTACTTC,CASSQDHYEQYF
-,TRBV28,TRBJ1-2,TRBD1,TGTGCCAGCAGCCGGCCTCTTGGGACAGGGGGCTATGGCTACACCTTC,CASSRPLGTGGYGYTF